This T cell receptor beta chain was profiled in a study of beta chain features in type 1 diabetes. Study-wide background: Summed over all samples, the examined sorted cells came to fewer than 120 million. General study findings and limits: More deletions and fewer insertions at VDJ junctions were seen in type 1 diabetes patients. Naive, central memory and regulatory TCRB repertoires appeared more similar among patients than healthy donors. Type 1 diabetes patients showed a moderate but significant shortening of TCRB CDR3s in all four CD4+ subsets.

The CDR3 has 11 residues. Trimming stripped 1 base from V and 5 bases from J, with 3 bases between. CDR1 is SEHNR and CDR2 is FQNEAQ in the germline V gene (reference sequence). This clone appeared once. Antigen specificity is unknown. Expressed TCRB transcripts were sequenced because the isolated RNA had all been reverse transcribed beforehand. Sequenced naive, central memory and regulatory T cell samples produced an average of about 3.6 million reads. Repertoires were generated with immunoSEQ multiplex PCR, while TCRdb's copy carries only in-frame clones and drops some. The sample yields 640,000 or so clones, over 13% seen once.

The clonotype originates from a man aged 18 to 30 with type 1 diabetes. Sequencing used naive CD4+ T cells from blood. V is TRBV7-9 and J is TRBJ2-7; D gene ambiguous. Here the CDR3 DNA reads TGTGCCAGCAGCTTAGAACACGAGCAGTACTTC. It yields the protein CASSLEHEQYF.